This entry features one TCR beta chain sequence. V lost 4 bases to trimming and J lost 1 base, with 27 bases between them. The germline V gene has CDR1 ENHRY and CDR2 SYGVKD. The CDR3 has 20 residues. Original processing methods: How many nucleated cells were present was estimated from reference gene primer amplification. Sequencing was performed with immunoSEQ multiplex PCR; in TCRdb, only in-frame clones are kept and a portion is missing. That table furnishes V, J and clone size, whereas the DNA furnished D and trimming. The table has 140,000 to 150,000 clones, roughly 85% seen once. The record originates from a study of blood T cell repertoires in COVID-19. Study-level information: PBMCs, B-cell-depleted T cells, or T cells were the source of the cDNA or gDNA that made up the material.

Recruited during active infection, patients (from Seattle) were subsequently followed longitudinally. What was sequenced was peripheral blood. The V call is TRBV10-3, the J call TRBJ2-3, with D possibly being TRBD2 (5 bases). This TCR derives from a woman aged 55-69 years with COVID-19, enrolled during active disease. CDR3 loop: CAISGTSARGSDLRTDTQYF. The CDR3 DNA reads TGTGCCATCAGTGGAACCTCAGCCCGTGGGTCGGACTTGCGCACAGATACGCAGTATTTT.